This record covers a single T cell receptor beta chain. Antigen unknown. The data are from a study of early stage breast cancer tumors. Notes on the study in general: Functional markers like CD4, CD8 and FOXP3 were missed in bulk sequencing. Tumors had approximately 2.5-fold higher T cell density and higher clonality than adjacent normal breast tissue.

Only in-frame clones appear in the TCRdb table, and some are missing; sequencing was by immunoSEQ multiplex PCR. The sample yields 65,000 to 75,000 clones, around 80% seen once. Trimming stripped 0 bases from V and 0 bases from J, with 9 bases between. Germline lookup yields CDR1 MDHEN and CDR2 SYDVKM. CDR3 length equals 15 residues. The chain links TRBV28 to TRBJ2-7, with a tentative D call TRBD2 (5 bases). Sequencing was carried out using blood. This clonotype was sampled from a person aged 35-55 years with breast cancer. The CDR3 sequence is CASSLWGSSSYEQYF. In nucleotides, the CDR3 is TGTGCCAGCAGTTTATGGGGGAGTAGCTCCTACGAGCAGTACTTC.